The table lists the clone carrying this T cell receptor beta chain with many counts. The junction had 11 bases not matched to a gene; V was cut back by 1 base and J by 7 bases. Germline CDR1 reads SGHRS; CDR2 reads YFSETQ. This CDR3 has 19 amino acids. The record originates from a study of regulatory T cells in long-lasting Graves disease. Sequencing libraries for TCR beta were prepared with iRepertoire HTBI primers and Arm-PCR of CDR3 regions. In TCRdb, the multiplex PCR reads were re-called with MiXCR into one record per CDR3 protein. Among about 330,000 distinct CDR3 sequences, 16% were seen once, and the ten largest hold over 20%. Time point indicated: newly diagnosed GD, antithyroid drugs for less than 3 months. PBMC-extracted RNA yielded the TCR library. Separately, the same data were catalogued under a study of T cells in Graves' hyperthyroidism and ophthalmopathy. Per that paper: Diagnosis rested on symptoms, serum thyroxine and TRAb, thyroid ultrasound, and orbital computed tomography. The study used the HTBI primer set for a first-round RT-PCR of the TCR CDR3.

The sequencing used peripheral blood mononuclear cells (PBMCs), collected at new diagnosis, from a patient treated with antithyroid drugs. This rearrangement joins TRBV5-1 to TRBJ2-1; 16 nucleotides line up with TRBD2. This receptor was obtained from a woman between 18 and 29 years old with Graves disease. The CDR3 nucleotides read TGCGCCAGCAGCTTGACCGGGACTAGCGGGAGGGCAGCGGTTAATGAGCAGTTCTTC. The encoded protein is CASSLTGTSGRAAVNEQFF. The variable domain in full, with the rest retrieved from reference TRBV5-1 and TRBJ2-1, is KAGVTQTPRYLIKTRGQQVTLSCSPISGHRSVSWYQQTPGQGLQFLFEYFSETQRNKGNFPGRFSGRQFSNSRSEMNVSTLELGDSALYLCASSLTGTSGRAAVNEQFFGPGTRLTVL.